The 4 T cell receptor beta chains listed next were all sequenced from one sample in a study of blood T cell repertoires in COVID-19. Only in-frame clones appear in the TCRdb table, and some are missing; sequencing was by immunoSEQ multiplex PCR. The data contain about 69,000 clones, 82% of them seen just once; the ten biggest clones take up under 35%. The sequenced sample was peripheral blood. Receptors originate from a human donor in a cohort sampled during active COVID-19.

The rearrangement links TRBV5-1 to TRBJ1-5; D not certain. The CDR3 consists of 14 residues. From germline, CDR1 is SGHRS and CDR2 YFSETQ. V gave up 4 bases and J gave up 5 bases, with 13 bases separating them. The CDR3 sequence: CASSEGGGDQPQHF. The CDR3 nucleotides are TGCGCCAGCAGCGAGGGCGGTGGGGATCAGCCCCAGCATTTT.

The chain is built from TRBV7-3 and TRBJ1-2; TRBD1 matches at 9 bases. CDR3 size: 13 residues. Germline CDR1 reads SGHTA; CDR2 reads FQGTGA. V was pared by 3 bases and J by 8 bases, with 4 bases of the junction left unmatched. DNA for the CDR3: TGTGCCAGCAGCTTTGGACAGGGGATCGGCTACACCTTC. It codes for CASSFGQGIGYTF.

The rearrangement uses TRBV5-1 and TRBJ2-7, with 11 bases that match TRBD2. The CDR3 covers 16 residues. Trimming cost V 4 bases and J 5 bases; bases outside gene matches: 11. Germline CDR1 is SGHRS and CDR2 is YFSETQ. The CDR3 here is CASSDPLAGGIHEQYF. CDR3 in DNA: TGCGCCAGCAGCGACCCTCTAGCGGGGGGCATCCACGAGCAGTACTTC.

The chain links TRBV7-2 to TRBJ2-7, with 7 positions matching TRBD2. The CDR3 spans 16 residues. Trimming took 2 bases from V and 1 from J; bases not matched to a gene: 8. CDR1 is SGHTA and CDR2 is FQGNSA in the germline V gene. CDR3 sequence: CASSLSSGGNSYEQYF. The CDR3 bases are TGTGCCAGCAGCTTATCATCCGGGGGGAATTCCTACGAGCAGTACTTC.